This T cell receptor beta chain was profiled in a study of T cells in Graves' hyperthyroidism and ophthalmopathy. RNA transcripts provided the source from which TCR beta CDR3 regions were amplified. The HTBI primer set served for first-round RT-PCR of the TCR CDR3. Via MiXCR, TCRdb re-called the multiplex PCR reads, giving one row per CDR3 protein. Of under 350,000 distinct CDR3 sequences in the sample, roughly a fifth were seen once. This clonotype was seen at least ten times. The CDR3 loop spans 14 amino acids. The V gene's germline CDR1 is MNHNS and CDR2 SASEGT. V lost 5 bases and J lost 5, with 16 bases in between.

The specimen sequenced was blood. The chain employs TRBV6-1 and TRBJ2-7, with TRBD1 as a possible D gene (6 bases). This sequence originates from a woman between 50 and 59 years old with Graves' hyperthyroidism. The CDR3 bases are TGTGCCAGCAGTTCCCAACAGGGTGGTCACGAGCAGTACTTC. Its protein product is CASSSQQGGHEQYF.